This T cell receptor beta chain was observed in a study of T-cell reconstitution after alpha-beta-depleted transplantation in children listed by TCRdb under 2016. A note on the overall study: T-cell immune reconstitution after TCRalphabeta/CD19-depleted allogeneic hematopoietic cell transplantation in children was quantitatively tracked in the study by means of TCR repertoire profiling. Study-wide findings and limitations: The apparently early alphabetaT-cell count recovery about two months after transplant was reportedly dependent on only several hundred rapidly expanded clones derived from non-depleted graft cells. The frequencies of hyperexpanded clones fell over the following months, and after one year, T-cell counts and TCRbeta diversity were mostly attributed to newly produced T cells. In some patients, high TCRbeta diversity at day 60 was attributed to recipient T cells and intrathymic progenitors that had survived conditioning.

Regarding this clonotype: The antigen this receptor binds is unknown. No base quality information exists; no much larger clone differs at one position.

The library was prepared using PCR. The sequencer listed for this sample is Illumina HiSeq 2500. To normalize quantification of the TCRbeta repertoire, the TCR libraries were built with molecular barcoding that relied on unique molecular identifiers. TCRdb handled the public reads itself, with Q25 trimming in fastp and clone calling in MiXCR, and kept productive beta chains. Each entry merges the rows of one CDR3 protein and shows their most common DNA and genes. This sample is represented by under 450,000 distinct CDR3 sequences; 15% to 20% of them were singletons. The ten top clones hold 25% to 35% of the sample. Reading from cysteine to phenylalanine, the CDR3 counts 16 amino acids. The sequence is cut down to CDR3 DNA, 48 bases in frame from base 1. Via the germline V gene, CDR1 is MNHNS and CDR2 SASEGT. V lost 6 bases and J lost 5 bases; the stretch between them is 22 bases long. What the treatment or condition label conveys for this sample: allogeneic hematopoietic cell transplantation with graft depleted of TCRalphabeta T cells and CD19 B cells. The transplant recipients were children given TCRalphabeta/CD19-depleted allogeneic hematopoietic cell grafts.

The source is a boy under three years old who had a stem cell transplant for Wiskott-Aldrich syndrome, so the T cells may come from the graft donor. The starting material was PBMCs, mostly from graft donor cells, obtained 360 days after TCRalphabeta/CD19-depleted stem cell transplant. In this chain, TRBV6-1 is recombined with TRBJ2-5; the best D guess is TRBD2, with 6 bases matching. For the CDR3, the sequence is CASRVSGTPIGETQYF. The nucleotides read TGTGCCAGCAGGGTTTCCGGGACTCCCATCGGGGAGACCCAGTACTTC.